Sequencing of this T cell receptor beta chain was carried out in a study of CD8 T cells in Susac syndrome. The study's findings and limits: The study's TCR sequencing and HLA analysis drew on a certain number of individuals. That number was acknowledged as relatively small.

Sequencing of TCR beta, carried out with a high-throughput approach, was applied to CD8+ and CD4+ T cells from the blood. The TEMRA cells underwent FACS enrichment, while the CD8+ and CD4+ T cells underwent negative isolation. Random hexamers were used to reverse transcribe an amount of about 0.45 to 1 ug RNA. Across 54 Vbeta and 13 Jbeta, TCR beta CDR3 was amplified with immunoSEQ multiplex PCR. TCRdb re-analysed the immunoSEQ multiplex PCR reads in MiXCR, keeping a single row per CDR3 protein. Among around 190,000 distinct CDR3 sequences listed, about 95% were seen once. As concerns this clonotype: The antigen is not known.

The germline CDR1 and CDR2 sequences are MGHDK and SYGVNS. The CDR3 is 15 residues long. V was clipped by 3 bases and J by 0 bases, with 6 bases between them. Sequencing input: CD8+ T cells from PBMCs. This sequence joins TRBV25-1 and TRBJ2-6; no clear D. The source of this sequence is a human donor with multiple sclerosis. CDR3 region: CASSEVGSGANVLTF. CDR3 nucleotide sequence: TGTGCCAGCAGTGAGGTGGGCTCTGGGGCCAACGTCCTGACTTTC.